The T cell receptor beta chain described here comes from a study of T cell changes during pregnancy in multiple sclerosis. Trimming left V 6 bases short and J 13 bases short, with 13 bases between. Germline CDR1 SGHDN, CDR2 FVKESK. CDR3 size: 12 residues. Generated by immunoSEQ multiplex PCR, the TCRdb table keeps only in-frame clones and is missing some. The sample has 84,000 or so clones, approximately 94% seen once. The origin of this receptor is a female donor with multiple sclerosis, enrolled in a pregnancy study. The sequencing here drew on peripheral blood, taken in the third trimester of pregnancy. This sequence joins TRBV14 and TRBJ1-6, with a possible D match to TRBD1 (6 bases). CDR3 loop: CASSPGVWPLHF. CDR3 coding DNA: TGTGCCAGCAGTCCAGGGGTGTGGCCCCTCCACTTT.